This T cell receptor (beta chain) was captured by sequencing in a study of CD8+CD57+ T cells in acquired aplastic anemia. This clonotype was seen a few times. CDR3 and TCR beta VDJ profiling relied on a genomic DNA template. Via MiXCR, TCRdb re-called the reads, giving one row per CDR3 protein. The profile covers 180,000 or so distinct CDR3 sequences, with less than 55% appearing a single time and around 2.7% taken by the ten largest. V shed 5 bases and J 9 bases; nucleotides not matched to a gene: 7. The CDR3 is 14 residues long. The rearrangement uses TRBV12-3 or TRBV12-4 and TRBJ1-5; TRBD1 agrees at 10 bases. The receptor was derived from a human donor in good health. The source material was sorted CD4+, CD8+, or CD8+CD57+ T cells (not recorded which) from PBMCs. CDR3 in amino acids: CASSPDRGIVPQHF. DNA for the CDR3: TGTGCCAGCAGTCCGGACAGGGGGATTGTGCCCCAGCATTTT.